This TCR beta chain was documented in a study of cytomegalovirus exposure and HLA in healthy donors. Study-wide context: In terms of ancestry, the Caucasian-associated cluster contained 75% to 85% of the approximately 400 genotyped donors.

Study outcomes and limitations: Earlier analysis yielded a pattern in which most TCR beta V segments were productive about 87% or about 30% of the time.

The PCR employed 60 Vbeta primers together with 13 Jbeta primers. Profiled with immunoSEQ multiplex PCR; TCRdb holds only in-frame clones, not every one. The repertoire has some 110,000 clones, roughly 79% of them found once; the top ten carry 5% to 6.5%. The germline V gene encodes CDR1 SEHNR and CDR2 FQNEAQ (reference sequence). The V gene end was trimmed by 1 base and the J gene end by 10 bases; junction bases not matched to a gene: 7. This CDR3 spans 14 amino acids. On this clone itself: Its antigen remains unidentified.

The chain is built from TRBV7-9 and TRBJ2-1, with TRBD1 matching over 7 bases. This clonotype was obtained from a man aged 55-75 years in good health and CMV-seropositive. Input material: PBMCs. CDR3 amino acids: CASSLGDRVGEQFF. CDR3 in DNA: TGTGCCAGCAGCTTAGGGGACAGAGTCGGAGAGCAGTTCTTC.